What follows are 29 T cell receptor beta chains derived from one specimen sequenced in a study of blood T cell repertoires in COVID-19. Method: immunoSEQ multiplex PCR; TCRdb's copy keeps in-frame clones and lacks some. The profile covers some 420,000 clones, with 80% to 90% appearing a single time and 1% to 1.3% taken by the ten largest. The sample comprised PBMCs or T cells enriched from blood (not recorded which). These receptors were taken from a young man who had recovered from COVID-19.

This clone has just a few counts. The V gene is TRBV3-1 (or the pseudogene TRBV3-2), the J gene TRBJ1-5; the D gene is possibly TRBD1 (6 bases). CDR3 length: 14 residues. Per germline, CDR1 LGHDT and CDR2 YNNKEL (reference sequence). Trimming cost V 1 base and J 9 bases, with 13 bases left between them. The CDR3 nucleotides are TGTGCCAGCAGCCAAGGACCCCAGGGGAGGCCCCAGCATTTT. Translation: CASSQGPQGRPQHF.

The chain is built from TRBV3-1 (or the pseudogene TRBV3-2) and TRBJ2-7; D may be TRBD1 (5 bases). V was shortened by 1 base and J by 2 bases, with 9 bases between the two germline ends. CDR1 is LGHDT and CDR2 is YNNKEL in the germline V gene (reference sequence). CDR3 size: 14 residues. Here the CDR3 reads CASSQAGPPYEQYF. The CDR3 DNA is TGTGCCAGCAGCCAAGCAGGGCCCCCCTACGAGCAGTACTTC.

The CDR3 DNA is TGCGCCAGCAGCTTGGAGGGGCTAGCGGCGAACACCGGGGAGCTGTTTTTT. Translating it yields CASSLEGLAANTGELFF. The chain has TRBV5-1 and TRBJ2-2; 7 positions agree with TRBD2. CDR1 and CDR2 (germline): SGHRS, YFSETQ. V shed 0 bases and J 0 bases; nucleotides not matched to a gene: 5. The CDR3 loop spans 17 amino acids.

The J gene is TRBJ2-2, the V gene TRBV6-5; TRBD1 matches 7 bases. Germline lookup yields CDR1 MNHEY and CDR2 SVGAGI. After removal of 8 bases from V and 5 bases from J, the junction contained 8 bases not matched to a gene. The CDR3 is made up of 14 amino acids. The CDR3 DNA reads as TGTGCCAGCGTTACAGGGGCAGGGACCGGGGAGCTGTTTTTT. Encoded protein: CASVTGAGTGELFF.

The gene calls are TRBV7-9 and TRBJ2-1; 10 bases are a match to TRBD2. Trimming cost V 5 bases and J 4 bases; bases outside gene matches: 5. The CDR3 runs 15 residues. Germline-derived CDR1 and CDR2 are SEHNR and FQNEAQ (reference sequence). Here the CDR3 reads CASSDSSGRYNEQFF. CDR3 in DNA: TGTGCCAGCAGCGATTCTAGCGGGAGATACAATGAGCAGTTCTTC.

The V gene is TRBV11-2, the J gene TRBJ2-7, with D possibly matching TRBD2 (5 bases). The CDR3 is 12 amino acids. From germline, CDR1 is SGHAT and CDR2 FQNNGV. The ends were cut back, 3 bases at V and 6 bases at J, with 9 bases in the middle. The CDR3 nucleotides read TGTGCCAGCAGCTTTTCGGGGTCCGAGCAGTACTTC. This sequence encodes CASSFSGSEQYF.

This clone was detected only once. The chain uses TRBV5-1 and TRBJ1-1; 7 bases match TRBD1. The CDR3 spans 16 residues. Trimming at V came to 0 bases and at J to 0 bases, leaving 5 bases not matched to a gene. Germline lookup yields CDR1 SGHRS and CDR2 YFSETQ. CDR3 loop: CASSLDWGQMNTEAFF. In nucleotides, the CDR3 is TGCGCCAGCAGCTTGGATTGGGGACAGATGAACACTGAAGCTTTCTTT.

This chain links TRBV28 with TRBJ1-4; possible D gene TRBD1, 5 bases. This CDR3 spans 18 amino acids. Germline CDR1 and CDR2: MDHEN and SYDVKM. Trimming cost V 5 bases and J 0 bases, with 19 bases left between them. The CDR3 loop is CASSQNGAGGATNEKLFF. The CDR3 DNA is TGTGCCAGCAGTCAGAACGGGGCCGGGGGTGCAACTAATGAAAAACTGTTTTTT.

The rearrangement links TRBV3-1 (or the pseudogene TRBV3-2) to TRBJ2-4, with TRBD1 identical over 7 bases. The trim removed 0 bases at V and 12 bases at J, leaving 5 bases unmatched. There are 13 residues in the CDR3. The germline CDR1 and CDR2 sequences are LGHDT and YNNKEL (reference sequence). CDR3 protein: CASSQDRQGAQYF. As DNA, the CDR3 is TGTGCCAGCAGCCAAGATCGACAGGGTGCTCAGTACTTC.

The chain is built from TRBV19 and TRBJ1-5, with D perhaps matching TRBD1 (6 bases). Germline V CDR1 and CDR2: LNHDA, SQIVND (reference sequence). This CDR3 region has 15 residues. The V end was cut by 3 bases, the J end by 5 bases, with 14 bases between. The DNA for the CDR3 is TGTGCCAGTAGTATGTCAGAGGACAGTTATCAGCCCCAGCATTTT. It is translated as CASSMSEDSYQPQHF.

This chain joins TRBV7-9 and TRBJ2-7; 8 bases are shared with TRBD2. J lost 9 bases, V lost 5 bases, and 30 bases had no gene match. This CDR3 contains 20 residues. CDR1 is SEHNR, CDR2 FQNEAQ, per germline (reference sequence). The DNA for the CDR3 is TGTGCCAGCAGCACCTTGGGACACAGTAGAGATAGCGGGATCCCTCTCGGGCAGTACTTC. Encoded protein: CASSTLGHSRDSGIPLGQYF.

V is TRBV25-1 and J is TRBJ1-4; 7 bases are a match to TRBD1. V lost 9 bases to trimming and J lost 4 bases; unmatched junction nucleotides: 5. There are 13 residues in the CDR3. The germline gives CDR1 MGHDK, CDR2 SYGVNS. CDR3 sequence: CASRDSGNEKLFF. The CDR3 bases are TGTGCCAGTAGGGACAGTGGTAATGAAAAACTGTTTTTT.

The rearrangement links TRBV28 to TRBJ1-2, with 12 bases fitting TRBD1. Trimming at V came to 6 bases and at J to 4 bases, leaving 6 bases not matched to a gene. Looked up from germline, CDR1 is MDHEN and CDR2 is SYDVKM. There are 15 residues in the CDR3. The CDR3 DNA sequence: TGTGCCAGCAGACCAGGGACAGGGGGCGTCTATGGCTACACCTTC. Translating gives CASRPGTGGVYGYTF.

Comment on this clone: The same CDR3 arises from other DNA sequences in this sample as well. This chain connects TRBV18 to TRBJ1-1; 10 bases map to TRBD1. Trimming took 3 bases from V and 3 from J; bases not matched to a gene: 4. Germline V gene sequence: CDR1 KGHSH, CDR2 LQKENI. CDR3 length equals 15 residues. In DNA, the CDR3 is TGTGCCAGCTCACCCCCGGGACAGGGGTACACTGAAGCTTTCTTT. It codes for CASSPPGQGYTEAFF. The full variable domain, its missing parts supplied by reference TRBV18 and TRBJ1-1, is NAGVMQNPRHLVRRRGQEARLRCSPMKGHSHVYWYRQLPEEGLKFMVYLQKENIIDESGMPKERFSAEFPKEGPSILRIQQVVRGDSAAYFCASSPPGQGYTEAFFGQGTRLTVV.

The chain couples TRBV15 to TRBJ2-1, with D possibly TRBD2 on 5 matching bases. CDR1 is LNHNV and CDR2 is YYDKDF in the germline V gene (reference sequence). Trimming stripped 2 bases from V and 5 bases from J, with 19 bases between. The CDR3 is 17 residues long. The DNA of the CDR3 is TGTGCCACCAGCAGATGGACGGGAACCGGCATCGACAATGAGCAGTTCTTC. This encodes CATSRWTGTGIDNEQFF.

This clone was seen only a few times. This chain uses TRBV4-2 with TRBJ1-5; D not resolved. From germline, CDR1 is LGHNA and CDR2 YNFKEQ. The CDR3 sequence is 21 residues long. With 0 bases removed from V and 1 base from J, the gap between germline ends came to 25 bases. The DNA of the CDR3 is TGTGCCAGCAGCCAAGATTATCGGGTCGGCATCCCAACTTTGAGCAATCAGCCCCAGCATTTT. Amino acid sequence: CASSQDYRVGIPTLSNQPQHF.

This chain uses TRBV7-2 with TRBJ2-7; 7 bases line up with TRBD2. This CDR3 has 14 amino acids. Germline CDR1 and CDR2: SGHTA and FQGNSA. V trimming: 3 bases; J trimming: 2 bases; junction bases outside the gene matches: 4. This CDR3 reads CASSLSSGAYEQYF. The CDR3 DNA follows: TGTGCCAGCAGCTTGTCTAGCGGTGCCTACGAGCAGTACTTC.

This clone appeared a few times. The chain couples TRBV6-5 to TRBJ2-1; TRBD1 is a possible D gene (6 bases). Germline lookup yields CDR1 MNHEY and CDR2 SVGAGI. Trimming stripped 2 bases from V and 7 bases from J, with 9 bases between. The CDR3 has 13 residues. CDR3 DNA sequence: TGTGCCAGCAGTTACCAGGGGAAGAATGAGCAGTTCTTC. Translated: CASSYQGKNEQFF.

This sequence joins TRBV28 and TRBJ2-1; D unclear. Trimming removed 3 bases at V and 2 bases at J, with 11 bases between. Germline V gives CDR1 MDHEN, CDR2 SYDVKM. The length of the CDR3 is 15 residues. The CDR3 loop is CASSLRPSTYNEQFF. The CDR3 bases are TGTGCCAGCAGTTTGCGGCCTTCAACCTACAATGAGCAGTTCTTC.

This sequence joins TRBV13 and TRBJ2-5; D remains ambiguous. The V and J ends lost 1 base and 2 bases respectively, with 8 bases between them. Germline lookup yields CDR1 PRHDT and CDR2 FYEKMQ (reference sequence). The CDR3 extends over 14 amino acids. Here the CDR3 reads CASSLDGQQETQYF. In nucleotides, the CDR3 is TGTGCCAGCAGCTTAGATGGGCAGCAAGAGACCCAGTACTTC.

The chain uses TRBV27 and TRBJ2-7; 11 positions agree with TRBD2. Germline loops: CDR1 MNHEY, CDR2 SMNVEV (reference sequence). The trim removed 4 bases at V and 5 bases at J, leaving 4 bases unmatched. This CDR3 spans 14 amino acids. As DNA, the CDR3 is TGTGCCAGCAGTTACGGGACTAGCGGAAACGAGCAGTACTTC. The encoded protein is CASSYGTSGNEQYF.

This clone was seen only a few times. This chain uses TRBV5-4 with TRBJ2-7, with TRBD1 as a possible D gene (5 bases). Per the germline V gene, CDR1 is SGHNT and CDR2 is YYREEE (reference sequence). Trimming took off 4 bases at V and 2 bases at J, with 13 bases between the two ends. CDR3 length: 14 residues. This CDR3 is CASSPQGRPYEQYF. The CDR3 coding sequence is TGTGCCAGCAGCCCCCAGGGCAGACCCTACGAGCAGTACTTC.

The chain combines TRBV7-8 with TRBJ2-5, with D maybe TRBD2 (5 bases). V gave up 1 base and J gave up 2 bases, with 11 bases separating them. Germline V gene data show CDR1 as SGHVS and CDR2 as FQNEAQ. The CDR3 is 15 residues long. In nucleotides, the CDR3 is TGTGCCAGCAGCTTAGGACTACCTATACAAGAGACCCAGTACTTC. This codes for CASSLGLPIQETQYF.

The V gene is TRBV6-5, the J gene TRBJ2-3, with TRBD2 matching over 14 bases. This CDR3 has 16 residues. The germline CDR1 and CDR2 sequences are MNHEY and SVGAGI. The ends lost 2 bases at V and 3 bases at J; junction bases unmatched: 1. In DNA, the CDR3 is TGTGCCAGCAGTTACCGGACTAGCGGGAGGACAGATACGCAGTATTTT. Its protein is CASSYRTSGRTDTQYF.

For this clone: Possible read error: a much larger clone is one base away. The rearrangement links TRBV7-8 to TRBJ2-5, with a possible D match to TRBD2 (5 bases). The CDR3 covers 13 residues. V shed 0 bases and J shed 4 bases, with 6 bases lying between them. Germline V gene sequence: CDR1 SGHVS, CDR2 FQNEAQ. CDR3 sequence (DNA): TGTGCCAGCAGCTTAGCGGGAGCAGAGACCCAGTACTTC. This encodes CASSLAGAETQYF.

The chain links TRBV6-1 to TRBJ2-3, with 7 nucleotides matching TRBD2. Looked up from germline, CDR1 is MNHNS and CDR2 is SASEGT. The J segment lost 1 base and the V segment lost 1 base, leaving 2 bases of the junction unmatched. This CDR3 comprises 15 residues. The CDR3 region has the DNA TGTGCCAGCAGTGAAGTGACTAGCCGCACAGATACGCAGTATTTT. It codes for CASSEVTSRTDTQYF.

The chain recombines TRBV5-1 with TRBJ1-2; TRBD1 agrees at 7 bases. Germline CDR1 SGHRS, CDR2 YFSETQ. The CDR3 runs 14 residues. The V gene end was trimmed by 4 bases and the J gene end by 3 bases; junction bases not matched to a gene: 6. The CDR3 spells CASSPRDRHYGYTF. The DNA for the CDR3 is TGCGCCAGCAGCCCCCGGGACAGACACTATGGCTACACCTTC.

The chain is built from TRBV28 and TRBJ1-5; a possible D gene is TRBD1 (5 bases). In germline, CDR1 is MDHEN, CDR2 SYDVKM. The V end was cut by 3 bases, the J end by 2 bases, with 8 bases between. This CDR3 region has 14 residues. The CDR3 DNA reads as TGTGCCAGCAGTTTTTTGACAGGCAATCAGCCCCAGCATTTT. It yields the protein CASSFLTGNQPQHF.

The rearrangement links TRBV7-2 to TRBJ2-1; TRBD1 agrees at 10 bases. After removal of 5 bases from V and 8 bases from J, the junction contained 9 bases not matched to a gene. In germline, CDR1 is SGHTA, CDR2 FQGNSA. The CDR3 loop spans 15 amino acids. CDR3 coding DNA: TGTGCCAGCAGCCCACGACAGGGGGCGCGGTATGAGCAGTTCTTC. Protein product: CASSPRQGARYEQFF. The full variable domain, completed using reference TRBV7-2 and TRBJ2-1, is GAGVSQSPSNKVTEKGKDVELRCDPISGHTALYWYRQSLGQGLEFLIYFQGNSAPDKSGLPSDRFSAERTGGSVSTLTIQRTQQEDSAVYLCASSPRQGARYEQFFGPGTRLTVL.